These 27 T cell receptor beta chains originate from one sample sequenced in a study of cytotoxic CD8 clonotypes in ibrutinib-treated CLL. TCRdb's table, derived via immunoSEQ multiplex PCR, lists solely in-frame clones and lacks some. This sample carries about 300,000 clones, roughly three quarters of them seen once, and the ten largest clones take around 5.3%. The material sequenced was PBMCs, taken at disease progression, from a patient treated with ibrutinib. The receptor set was obtained from a human donor with chronic lymphocytic leukemia.

This rearrangement joins TRBV27 to TRBJ2-1, with TRBD1 matching over 10 bases. J was trimmed by 4 bases and V by 2 bases; bases with no gene match: 2. CDR1 is MNHEY and CDR2 is SMNVEV in the germline V gene (reference sequence). This CDR3 is built from 15 residues. CDR3 sequence (DNA): TGTGCCAGCAGTTTAAGGACAGGGGGGTACAATGAGCAGTTCTTC. This translates into CASSLRTGGYNEQFF.

The rearrangement uses TRBV19 and TRBJ2-1, with 12 bases aligning to TRBD1. The CDR3 is made up of 15 amino acids. V shed 4 bases and J 7 bases; nucleotides not matched to a gene: 5. CDR1 LNHDA and CDR2 SQIVND come from the germline V gene (reference sequence). The CDR3 here is CASSTGQGARNEQFF. The DNA of the CDR3 is TGTGCCAGTAGTACGGGACAGGGGGCGCGGAATGAGCAGTTCTTC.

This clone has just a few counts. The rearrangement joins TRBV5-1 to TRBJ2-7; 7 bases are a match to TRBD2. V was pared by 2 bases and J by 3 bases, with 5 bases of the junction left unmatched. Germline CDR1 and CDR2: SGHRS and YFSETQ. This CDR3 region has 14 residues. This chain's CDR3 is CASSLTPGGYEQYF. The CDR3 bases are TGCGCCAGCAGCTTAACCCCGGGGGGCTACGAGCAGTACTTC.

The chain has TRBV6-1 and TRBJ2-7; D is uncertain. The germline V gene encodes CDR1 MNHNS and CDR2 SASEGT. Trimming took off 3 bases at V and 2 bases at J, with 11 bases between the two ends. The CDR3 extends over 14 amino acids. Here the CDR3 DNA reads TGTGCCAGCAGTGATGGGGATTGGACCTACGAGCAGTACTTC. Translated, it gives CASSDGDWTYEQYF.

The chain joins TRBV13 to TRBJ2-3, with 7 positions matching TRBD1. V lost 5 bases, J lost 3 bases, and 11 bases stayed unmatched. CDR3 length: 16 amino acids. Germline V gene data show CDR1 as PRHDT and CDR2 as FYEKMQ (reference sequence). In DNA form, the CDR3 reads TGTGCCAGCAGCCTTAGGACAGGCACGGTGACAGATACGCAGTATTTT. Amino acids: CASSLRTGTVTDTQYF.

This clone was seen only a few times. The gene calls are TRBV5-6 and TRBJ1-1; D possibly corresponds to TRBD1 (6 bases). Germline V lookup: CDR1 SGHDT, CDR2 YYEEEE. V was pared by 3 bases and J by 3 bases, with 15 bases between. The CDR3 totals 15 residues. The CDR3 DNA sequence: TGTGCCAGCAGCTCGAGTGGACAGTTCTACACTGAAGCTTTCTTT. It is translated as CASSSSGQFYTEAFF.

V usage is TRBV5-1 and J usage is TRBJ2-7; no reliable D call. Germline V gene sequence: CDR1 SGHRS, CDR2 YFSETQ. V dropped 4 bases and J dropped 6 bases, with 14 bases sitting between them. The CDR3 is made up of 13 amino acids. The CDR3 region is CASSPGPSVEQYF. The CDR3 DNA is TGCGCCAGCAGCCCAGGACCCTCAGTCGAGCAGTACTTC.

In DNA, the CDR3 is TGCAGCGTTGTCCCCTCCGGGACAGCCTACGAGCAGTACTTC. Amino acid sequence: CSVVPSGTAYEQYF. The J gene is TRBJ2-7, the V gene TRBV29-1, with TRBD1 identical over 7 bases. The CDR3 loop spans 14 amino acids. After removal of 4 bases from V and 2 bases from J, the junction contained 8 bases not matched to a gene. CDR1 is SQVTM, CDR2 ANQGSEA, per germline.

This sequence joins TRBV29-1 and TRBJ1-2; 9 nucleotides line up with TRBD1. Looked up from germline, CDR1 is SQVTM and CDR2 is ANQGSEA. The J segment lost 7 bases and the V segment lost 0 bases, leaving 12 bases of the junction unmatched. The CDR3 is made up of 16 amino acids. The CDR3 coding sequence is TGCAGCGTTGAAGATTGGTTGGGACAGGGAAAAGCTGGCTACACCTTC. Translating it yields CSVEDWLGQGKAGYTF.

The chain's CDR3 is CASSLGTDSRSGRLASSTDTQYF. In nucleotides, the CDR3 is TGTGCCAGCAGTTTAGGGACGGACAGCCGGTCGGGGAGGCTAGCGTCTAGCACAGATACGCAGTATTTT. The chain joins TRBV27 to TRBJ2-3; D is possibly TRBD1 or TRBD2 (6 bases each). The germline gives CDR1 MNHEY, CDR2 SMNVEV (reference sequence). This CDR3 is 23 amino acids long. V gave up 2 bases and J gave up 0 bases, with 33 bases separating them.

The gene calls are TRBV7-2 and TRBJ2-7; 7 nucleotides line up with TRBD2. The CDR3 has 13 residues. Per germline, CDR1 SGHTA and CDR2 FQGNSA. The CDR3 sequence: CASGARPSYEQYF. The DNA of the CDR3 is TGTGCGAGCGGGGCTCGCCCCTCCTACGAGCAGTACTTC.

The chain joins TRBV7-8 to TRBJ2-7; the D is unclear. V was trimmed by 1 base and J by 6 bases, leaving 7 bases between them. Germline values: CDR1 SGHVS, CDR2 FQNEAQ. The CDR3 extends over 12 amino acids. CDR3 bases: TGTGCCAGCAGCTTAGTAGGGTCCGAGCAGTACTTC. This gives the protein CASSLVGSEQYF. Looking up the rest from reference TRBV7-8 and TRBJ2-7 gives the full variable domain: GAGVSQSPRYKVAKRGQDVALRCDPISGHVSLFWYQQALGQGPEFLTYFQNEAQLDKSGLPSDRFFAERPEGSVSTLKIQRTQQEDSAVYLCASSLVGSEQYFGPGTRLTVT.

The CDR3 loop is CASKSRTGGDYGYTF. For the CDR3, the DNA is TGTGCCAGCAAATCCCGGACAGGGGGAGACTATGGCTACACCTTC. The J gene is TRBJ1-2, the V gene TRBV2; 10 bases match TRBD1. This CDR3 contains 15 residues. Germline CDR1 reads SNHLY; CDR2 reads FYNNEI. The V and J ends lost 7 bases and 3 bases, in that order; junction bases with no gene match: 8.

J is TRBJ2-7 and V is TRBV13; 8 bases align to TRBD1. V dropped 7 bases and J dropped 4; count of bases not matched to a gene: 6. CDR3 length: 13 residues. Looked up from germline, CDR1 is PRHDT and CDR2 is FYEKMQ (reference sequence). CDR3 amino acids: CASKGRGLYEQYF. The CDR3 coding sequence is TGTGCCAGCAAGGGCAGGGGGCTGTACGAGCAGTACTTC. The whole variable domain, filled in from reference TRBV13 and TRBJ2-7, reads AAGVIQSPRHLIKEKRETATLKCYPIPRHDTVYWYQQGPGQDPQFLISFYEKMQSDKGSIPDRFSAQQFSDYHSELNMSSLELGDSALYFCASKGRGLYEQYFGPGTRLTVT.

The rearrangement uses TRBV29-1 and TRBJ1-1; 7 nucleotides agree with TRBD1. V lost 0 bases and J lost 1; bases outside the gene matches: 14. The CDR3 sequence is 18 residues long. From germline, CDR1 is SQVTM and CDR2 ANQGSEA. This CDR3 reads CSVEDLFVPDRTNTEAFF. CDR3 nucleotide sequence: TGCAGCGTTGAAGATCTGTTTGTCCCGGACAGGACGAACACTGAAGCTTTCTTT.

The V gene is TRBV13, the J gene TRBJ1-4; 11 nucleotides match TRBD1. The V gene end was trimmed by 6 bases and the J gene end by 8 bases; junction bases not matched to a gene: 5. The V gene's germline CDR1 is PRHDT and CDR2 FYEKMQ (reference sequence). This CDR3 has 14 amino acids. CDR3: CASRGTGGEEKLFF. The CDR3, as DNA: TGTGCCAGCAGGGGGACAGGGGGGGAAGAAAAACTGTTTTTT.

This clone was recorded once. The J gene is TRBJ2-7, the V gene TRBV4-2; TRBD2 agrees at 9 bases. CDR3 length equals 15 residues. With V trimmed by 1 base and J by 6 bases, 7 bases remained unmatched. CDR1 and CDR2 (germline): LGHNA, YNFKEQ. The CDR3 nucleotides read TGTGCCAGCAGCCAAGGTTCGCGGGGGGGTTTCGAGCAGTACTTC. Translated: CASSQGSRGGFEQYF.

The chain employs TRBV28 and TRBJ1-2; D unclear. The germline CDR1 and CDR2 sequences are MDHEN and SYDVKM. The germline V and J ends were trimmed by 2 bases and 3 bases, with 4 bases remaining between them. The CDR3 contains 12 residues. CDR3 in amino acids: CASSLSDYGYTF. CDR3 DNA sequence: TGTGCCAGCAGTTTAAGTGACTATGGCTACACCTTC.

The genes are TRBV9 and TRBJ2-1, with D hard to call. CDR1 is SGDLS, CDR2 YYNGEE, per germline. V was trimmed by 3 bases and J by 9 bases, leaving 7 bases between them. The CDR3 is 11 residues long. CDR3 region: CASSDRVEQFF. The CDR3 DNA reads as TGTGCCAGCAGCGATCGGGTTGAGCAGTTCTTC.

The genes are TRBV5-5 and TRBJ1-2; D unresolved. Germline CDR1 SGHKS, CDR2 YYEKEE (reference sequence). The CDR3 runs to 15 residues. V lost 1 base to trimming and J lost 8 bases, with 18 bases between them. CDR3 region: CASSLTFSPPRGYTF. As DNA, the CDR3 is TGTGCCAGCAGCTTGACGTTCAGCCCCCCTCGGGGCTACACCTTC.

CDR3 protein: CASSSVPRETQYF. The CDR3 DNA reads as TGTGCCAGCAGTTCAGTCCCCCGGGAGACCCAGTACTTC. This rearrangement joins TRBV27 to TRBJ2-5; the D is unclear. Germline V gene sequence: CDR1 MNHEY, CDR2 SMNVEV (reference sequence). The ends were cut back, 4 bases at V and 5 bases at J, with 11 bases in the middle. There are 13 residues in the CDR3.

A word on this clone: Other DNA sequences of this sample code for an identical CDR3. The J gene is TRBJ1-2, the V gene TRBV6-5; D remains ambiguous. CDR1 is MNHEY and CDR2 is SVGAGI in the germline V gene. Trimming pared 0 bases from V and 4 bases from J, leaving 9 bases between. The CDR3 covers 14 residues. CDR3: CASSYSGGGYGYTF. In DNA form, the CDR3 reads TGTGCCAGCAGTTACTCGGGCGGTGGCTATGGCTACACCTTC.

CDR3 sequence (DNA): TGTGCCATCAGGGAGGGGGCCCTGAGGGAGACCCAGTACTTC. It codes for CAIREGALRETQYF. The rearrangement links TRBV10-3 to TRBJ2-5; tentative D call: TRBD1 (7 bases). Germline lookup yields CDR1 ENHRY and CDR2 SYGVKD. The CDR3 has 14 amino acids. Trimming removed 6 bases at V and 5 bases at J, with 16 bases between.

The chain joins TRBV6-6 to TRBJ2-6; D possibly corresponds to TRBD1 (6 bases). V lost 4 bases and J 1 base, leaving 8 bases between the germline ends. CDR1 and CDR2 (germline): MNHNY, SVGAGI (reference sequence). This CDR3 is 15 amino acids long. The CDR3 coding sequence is TGTGCCAGCAGTTCCGGACAGTCTGGGGCCAACGTCCTGACTTTC. Encoded protein: CASSSGQSGANVLTF.

The rearrangement uses TRBV6-6 and TRBJ2-4; tentatively, D is TRBD2 (5 bases). Per the germline V gene, CDR1 is MNHNY and CDR2 is SVGAGI (reference sequence). V shed 5 bases and J shed 0 bases, with 14 bases lying between them. The CDR3 loop spans 16 amino acids. In DNA, the CDR3 is TGTGCCAGCAGTCAACCAAAGGGAGAAGCCAAAAACATTCAGTACTTC. It translates to CASSQPKGEAKNIQYF.

V usage is TRBV25-1 and J usage is TRBJ2-7; 7 bases align to TRBD2. The junction had 6 bases not matched to a gene; V was cut back by 4 bases and J by 3 bases. Looked up from germline, CDR1 is MGHDK and CDR2 is SYGVNS. The CDR3 covers 14 residues. The CDR3 region is CASSVAGDIYEQYF. The CDR3 bases are TGTGCCAGCAGTGTTGCGGGAGACATCTACGAGCAGTACTTC.

The V gene is TRBV9, the J gene TRBJ2-7; TRBD1 might be the D (5 bases). The ends were cut back, 0 bases at V and 0 bases at J, with 10 bases in the middle. The CDR3 runs 15 residues. Germline CDR1 SGDLS, CDR2 YYNGEE. CDR3 protein: CASSVGRGLSYEQYF. The CDR3 bases are TGTGCCAGCAGCGTAGGTAGGGGTCTCTCCTACGAGCAGTACTTC.